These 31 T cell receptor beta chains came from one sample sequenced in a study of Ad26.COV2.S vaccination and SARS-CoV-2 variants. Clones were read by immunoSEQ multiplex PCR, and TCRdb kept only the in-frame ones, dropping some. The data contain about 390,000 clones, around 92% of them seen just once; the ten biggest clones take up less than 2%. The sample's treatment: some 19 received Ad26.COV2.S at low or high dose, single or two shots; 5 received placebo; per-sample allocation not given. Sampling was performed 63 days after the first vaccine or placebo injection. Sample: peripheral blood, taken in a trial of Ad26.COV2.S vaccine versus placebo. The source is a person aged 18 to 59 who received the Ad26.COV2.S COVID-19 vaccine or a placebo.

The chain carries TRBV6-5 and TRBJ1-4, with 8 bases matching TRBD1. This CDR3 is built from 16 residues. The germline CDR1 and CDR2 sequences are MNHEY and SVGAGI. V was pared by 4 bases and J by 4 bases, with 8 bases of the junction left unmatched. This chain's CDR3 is CASSSAGGLGNEKLFF. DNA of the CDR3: TGTGCCAGCAGTTCGGCAGGGGGCCTCGGTAATGAAAAACTGTTTTTT.

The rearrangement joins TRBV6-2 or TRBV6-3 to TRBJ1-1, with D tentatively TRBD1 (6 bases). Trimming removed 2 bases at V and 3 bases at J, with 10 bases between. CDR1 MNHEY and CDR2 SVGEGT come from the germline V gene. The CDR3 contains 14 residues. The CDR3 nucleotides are TGTGCCAGCAGTTACACAGGGCTCGACACTGAAGCTTTCTTT. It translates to CASSYTGLDTEAFF.

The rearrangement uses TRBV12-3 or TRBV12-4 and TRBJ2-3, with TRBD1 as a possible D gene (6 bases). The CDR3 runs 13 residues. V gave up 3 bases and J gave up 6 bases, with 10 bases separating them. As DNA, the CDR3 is TGTGCCAGCAGTTTGAGGCAGGGGGATACGCAGTATTTT. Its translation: CASSLRQGDTQYF.

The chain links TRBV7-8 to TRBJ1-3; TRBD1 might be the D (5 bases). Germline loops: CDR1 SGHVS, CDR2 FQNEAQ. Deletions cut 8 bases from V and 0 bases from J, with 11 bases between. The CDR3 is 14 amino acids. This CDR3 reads CASRQSTSGNTIYF. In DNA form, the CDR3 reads TGTGCCAGCCGACAGTCAACCTCTGGAAACACCATATATTTT.

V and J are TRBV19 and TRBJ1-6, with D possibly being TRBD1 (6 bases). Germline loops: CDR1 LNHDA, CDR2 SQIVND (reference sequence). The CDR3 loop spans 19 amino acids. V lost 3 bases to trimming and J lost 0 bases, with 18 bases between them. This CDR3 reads CASSIQGYRRSSYNSPLHF. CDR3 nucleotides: TGTGCCAGTAGTATCCAGGGGTACAGACGGAGCTCCTATAATTCACCCCTCCACTTT. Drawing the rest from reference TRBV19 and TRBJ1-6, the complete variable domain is DGGITQSPKYLFRKEGQNVTLSCEQNLNHDAMYWYRQDPGQGLRLIYYSQIVNDFQKGDIAEGYSVSREKKESFPLTVTSAQKNPTAFYLCASSIQGYRRSSYNSPLHFGNGTRLTVT.

The CDR3 reads CASSLAGASNQPQHF. The CDR3 coding sequence is TGTGCCAGCAGCTTGGCGGGGGCATCAAATCAGCCCCAGCATTTT. The J gene is TRBJ1-5, the V gene TRBV5-6, with TRBD1 as a possible D gene (6 bases). Per germline, CDR1 SGHDT and CDR2 YYEEEE. V gave up 0 bases and J gave up 4 bases, with 11 bases separating them. CDR3 size: 15 residues.

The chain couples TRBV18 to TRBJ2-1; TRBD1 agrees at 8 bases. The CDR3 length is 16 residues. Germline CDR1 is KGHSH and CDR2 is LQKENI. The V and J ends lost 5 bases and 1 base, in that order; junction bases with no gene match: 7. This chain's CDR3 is CASSTQGAESYNEQFF. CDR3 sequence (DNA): TGTGCCAGCTCAACCCAGGGGGCGGAGTCCTACAATGAGCAGTTCTTC.

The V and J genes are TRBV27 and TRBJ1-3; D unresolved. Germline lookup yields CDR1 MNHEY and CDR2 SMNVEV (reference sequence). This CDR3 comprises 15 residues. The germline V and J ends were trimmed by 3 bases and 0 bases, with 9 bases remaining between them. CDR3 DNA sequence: TGTGCCAGCAGTTTGGGTTGGAGCTCTGGAAACACCATATATTTT. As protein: CASSLGWSSGNTIYF.

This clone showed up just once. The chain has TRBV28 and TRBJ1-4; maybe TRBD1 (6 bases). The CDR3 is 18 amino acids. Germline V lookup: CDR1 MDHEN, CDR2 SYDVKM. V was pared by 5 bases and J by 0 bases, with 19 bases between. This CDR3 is CASSPPDRIAATNEKLFF. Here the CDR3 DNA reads TGTGCCAGCAGTCCCCCGGACAGAATAGCCGCAACTAATGAAAAACTGTTTTTT.

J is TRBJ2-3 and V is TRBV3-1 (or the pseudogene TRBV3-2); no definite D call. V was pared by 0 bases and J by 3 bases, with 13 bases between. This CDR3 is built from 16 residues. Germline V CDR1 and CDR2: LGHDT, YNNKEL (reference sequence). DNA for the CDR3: TGTGCCAGCAGCCAAGATGTGGCAGCGACAACAGATACGCAGTATTTT. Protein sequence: CASSQDVAATTDTQYF.

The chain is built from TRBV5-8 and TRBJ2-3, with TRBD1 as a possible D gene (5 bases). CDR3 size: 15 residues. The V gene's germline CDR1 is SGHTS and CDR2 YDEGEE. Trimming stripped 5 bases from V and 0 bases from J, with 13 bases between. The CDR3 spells CASRLGQLSTDTQYF. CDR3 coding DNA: TGTGCCAGCAGACTCGGACAACTTAGCACAGATACGCAGTATTTT.

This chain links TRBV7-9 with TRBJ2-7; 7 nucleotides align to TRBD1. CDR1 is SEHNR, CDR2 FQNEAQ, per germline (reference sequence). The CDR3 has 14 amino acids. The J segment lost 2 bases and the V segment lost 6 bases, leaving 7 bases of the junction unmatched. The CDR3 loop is CASRYGQAPYEQYF. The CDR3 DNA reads TGTGCCAGCAGGTATGGACAGGCTCCCTACGAGCAGTACTTC.

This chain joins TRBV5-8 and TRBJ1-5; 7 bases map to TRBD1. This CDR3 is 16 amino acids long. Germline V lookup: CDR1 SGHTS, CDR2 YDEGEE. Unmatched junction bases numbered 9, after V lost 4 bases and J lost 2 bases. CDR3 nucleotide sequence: TGTGCCAGCAGCGATAACAGGGGAGGCCGCAATCAGCCCCAGCATTTT. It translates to CASSDNRGGRNQPQHF.

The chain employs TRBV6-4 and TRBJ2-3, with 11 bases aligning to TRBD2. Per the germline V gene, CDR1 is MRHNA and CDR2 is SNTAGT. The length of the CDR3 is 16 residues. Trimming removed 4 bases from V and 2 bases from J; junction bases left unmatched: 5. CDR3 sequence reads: CASSATSGGPTDTQYF. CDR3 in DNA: TGTGCCAGCAGTGCTACTAGCGGGGGACCCACAGATACGCAGTATTTT.

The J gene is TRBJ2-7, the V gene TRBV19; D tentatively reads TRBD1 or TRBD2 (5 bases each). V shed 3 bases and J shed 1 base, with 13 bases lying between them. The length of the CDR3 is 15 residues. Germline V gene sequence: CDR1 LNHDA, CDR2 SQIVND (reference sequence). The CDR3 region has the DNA TGTGCCAGTAGTATTTTAGGGACCGGGTCCTACGAGCAGTACTTC. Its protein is CASSILGTGSYEQYF.

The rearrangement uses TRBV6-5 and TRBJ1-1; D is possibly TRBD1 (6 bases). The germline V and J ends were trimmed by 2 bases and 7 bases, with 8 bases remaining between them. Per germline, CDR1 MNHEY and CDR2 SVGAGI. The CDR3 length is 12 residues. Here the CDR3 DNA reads TGTGCCAGCAGTTACCCGGACAGTGAAGCTTTCTTT. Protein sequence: CASSYPDSEAFF.

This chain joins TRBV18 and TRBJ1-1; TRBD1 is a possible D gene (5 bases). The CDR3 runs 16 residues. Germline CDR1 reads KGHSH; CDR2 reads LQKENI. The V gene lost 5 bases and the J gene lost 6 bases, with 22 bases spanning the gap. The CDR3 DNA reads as TGTGCCAGCTCATCATCCGGGACCCCGAAGGGCCCTGAAGCTTTCTTT. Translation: CASSSSGTPKGPEAFF.

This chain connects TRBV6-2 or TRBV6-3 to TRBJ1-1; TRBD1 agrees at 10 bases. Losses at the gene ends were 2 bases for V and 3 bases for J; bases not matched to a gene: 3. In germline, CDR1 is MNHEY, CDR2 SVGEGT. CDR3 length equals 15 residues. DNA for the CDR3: TGTGCCAGCAGTTACGGGGACAGGGGCTACACTGAAGCTTTCTTT. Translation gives CASSYGDRGYTEAFF.

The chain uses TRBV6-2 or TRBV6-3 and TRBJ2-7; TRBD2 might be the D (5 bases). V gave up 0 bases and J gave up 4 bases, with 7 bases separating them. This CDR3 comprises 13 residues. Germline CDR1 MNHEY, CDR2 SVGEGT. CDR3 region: CASSYSGIYEQYF. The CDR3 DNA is TGTGCCAGCAGTTACTCCGGGATTTACGAGCAGTACTTC.

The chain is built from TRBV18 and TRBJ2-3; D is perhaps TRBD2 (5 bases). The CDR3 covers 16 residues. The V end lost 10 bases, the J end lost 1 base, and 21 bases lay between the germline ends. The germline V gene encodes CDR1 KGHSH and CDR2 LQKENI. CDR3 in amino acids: CATPLNPGSGTDTQYF. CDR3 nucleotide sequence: TGTGCCACCCCCCTCAACCCCGGTAGCGGCACAGATACGCAGTATTTT. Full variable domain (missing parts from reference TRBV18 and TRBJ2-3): NAGVMQNPRHLVRRRGQEARLRCSPMKGHSHVYWYRQLPEEGLKFMVYLQKENIIDESGMPKERFSAEFPKEGPSILRIQQVVRGDSAAYFCATPLNPGSGTDTQYFGPGTRLTVL.

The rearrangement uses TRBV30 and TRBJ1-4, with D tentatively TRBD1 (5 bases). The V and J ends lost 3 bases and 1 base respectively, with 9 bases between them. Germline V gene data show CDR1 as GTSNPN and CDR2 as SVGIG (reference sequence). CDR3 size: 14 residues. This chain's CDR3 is CAWRGHETNEKLFF. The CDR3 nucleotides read TGTGCCTGGAGGGGGCACGAAACTAATGAAAAACTGTTTTTT.

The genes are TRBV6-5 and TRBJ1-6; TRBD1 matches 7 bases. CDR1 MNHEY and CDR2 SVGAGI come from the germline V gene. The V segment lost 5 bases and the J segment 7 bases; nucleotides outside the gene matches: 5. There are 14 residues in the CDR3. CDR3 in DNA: TGTGCCAGCAGTATGGGACAGCACAATTCACCCCTCCACTTT. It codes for CASSMGQHNSPLHF.

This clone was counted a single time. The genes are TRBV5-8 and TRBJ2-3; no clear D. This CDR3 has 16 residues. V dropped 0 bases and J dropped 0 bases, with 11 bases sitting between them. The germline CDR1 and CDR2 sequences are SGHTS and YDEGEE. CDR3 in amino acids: CASSLGVGVSTDTQYF. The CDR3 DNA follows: TGTGCCAGCAGCTTGGGGGTCGGAGTTAGCACAGATACGCAGTATTTT. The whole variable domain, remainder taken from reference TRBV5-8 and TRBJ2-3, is EAGVTQSPTHLIKTRGQQATLRCSPISGHTSVYWYQQALGLGLQFLLWYDEGEERNRGNFPPRFSGRQFPNYSSELNVNALELEDSALYLCASSLGVGVSTDTQYFGPGTRLTVL.

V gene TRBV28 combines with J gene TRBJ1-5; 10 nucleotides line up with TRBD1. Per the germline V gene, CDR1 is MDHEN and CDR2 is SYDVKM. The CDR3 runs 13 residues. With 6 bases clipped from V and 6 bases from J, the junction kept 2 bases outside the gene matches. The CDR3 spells CASRTGGSQPQHF. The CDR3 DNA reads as TGTGCCAGCAGGACAGGGGGCAGTCAGCCCCAGCATTTT.

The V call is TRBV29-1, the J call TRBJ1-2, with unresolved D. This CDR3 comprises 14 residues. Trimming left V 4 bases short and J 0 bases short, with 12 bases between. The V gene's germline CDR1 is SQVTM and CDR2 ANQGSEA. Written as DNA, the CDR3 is TGCAGCGTTGGTGTGGGTCTAGCTAACTATGGCTACACCTTC. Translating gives CSVGVGLANYGYTF.

The CDR3, as DNA: TGCAGCGTTGCAGGGGAAGGAAACACCATATATTTT. Translating it yields CSVAGEGNTIYF. This chain uses TRBV29-1 with TRBJ1-3; the D gene is possibly TRBD1 (6 bases). Trimming removed 4 bases at V and 4 bases at J, with 8 bases between. This CDR3 comprises 12 residues. Germline-derived CDR1 and CDR2 are SQVTM and ANQGSEA. The whole variable domain, filled in from reference TRBV29-1 and TRBJ1-3, reads SAVISQKPSRDICQRGTSLTIQCQVDSQVTMMFWYRQQPGQSLTLIATANQGSEATYESGFVIDKFPISRPNLTFSTLTVSNMSPEDSSIYLCSVAGEGNTIYFGEGSWLTVV.

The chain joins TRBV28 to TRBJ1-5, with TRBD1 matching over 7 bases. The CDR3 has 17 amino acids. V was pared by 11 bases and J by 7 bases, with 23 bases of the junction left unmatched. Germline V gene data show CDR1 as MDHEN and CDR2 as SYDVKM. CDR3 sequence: CAASPGITGEGRQPQHF. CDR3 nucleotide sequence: TGTGCCGCCTCCCCGGGGATCACAGGGGAGGGTCGGCAGCCCCAGCATTTT.

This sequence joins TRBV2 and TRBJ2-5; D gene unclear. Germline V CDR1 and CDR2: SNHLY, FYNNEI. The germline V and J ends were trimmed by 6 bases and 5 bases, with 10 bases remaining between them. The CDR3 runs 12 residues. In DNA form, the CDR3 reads TGTGCCAGCAGGGCATACCGCGAGACCCAGTACTTC. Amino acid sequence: CASRAYRETQYF.

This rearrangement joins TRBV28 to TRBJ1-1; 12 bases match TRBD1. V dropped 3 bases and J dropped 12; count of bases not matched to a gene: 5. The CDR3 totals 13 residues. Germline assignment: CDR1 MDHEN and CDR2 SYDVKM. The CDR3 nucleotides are TGTGCCAGCAGTTTTCGGGACAGGGGGCGAACTTTCTTT. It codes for CASSFRDRGRTFF.

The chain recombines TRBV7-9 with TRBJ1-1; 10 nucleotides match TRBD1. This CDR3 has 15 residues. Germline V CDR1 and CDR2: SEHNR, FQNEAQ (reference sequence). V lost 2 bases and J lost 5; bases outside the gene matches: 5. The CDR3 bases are TGTGCCAGCAGCTTATTACCGGGACAGGGGACTGAAGCTTTCTTT. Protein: CASSLLPGQGTEAFF.

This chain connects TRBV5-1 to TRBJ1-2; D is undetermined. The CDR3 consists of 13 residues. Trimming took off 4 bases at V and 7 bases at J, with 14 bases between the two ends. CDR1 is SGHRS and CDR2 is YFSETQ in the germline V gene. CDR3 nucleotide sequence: TGCGCCAGCAGCGACCCAGAAAGGATTGGCTACACCTTC. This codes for CASSDPERIGYTF.